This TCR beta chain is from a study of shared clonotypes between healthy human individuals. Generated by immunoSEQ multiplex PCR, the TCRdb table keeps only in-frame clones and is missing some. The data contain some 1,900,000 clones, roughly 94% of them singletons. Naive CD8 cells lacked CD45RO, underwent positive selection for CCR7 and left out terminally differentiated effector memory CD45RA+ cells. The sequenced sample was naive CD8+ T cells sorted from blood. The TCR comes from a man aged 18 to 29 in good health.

The CDR3 here is CAYIGGLDYGYTF. Written as DNA, the CDR3 is TGTGCCTACATAGGTGGACTGGACTATGGCTACACCTTC. The V and J genes are TRBV30 and TRBJ1-2; no reliable D call. This CDR3 is built from 13 residues. CDR1 is GTSNPN and CDR2 is SVGIG in the germline V gene (reference sequence). V lost 7 bases to trimming and J lost 3 bases, with 15 bases between them.